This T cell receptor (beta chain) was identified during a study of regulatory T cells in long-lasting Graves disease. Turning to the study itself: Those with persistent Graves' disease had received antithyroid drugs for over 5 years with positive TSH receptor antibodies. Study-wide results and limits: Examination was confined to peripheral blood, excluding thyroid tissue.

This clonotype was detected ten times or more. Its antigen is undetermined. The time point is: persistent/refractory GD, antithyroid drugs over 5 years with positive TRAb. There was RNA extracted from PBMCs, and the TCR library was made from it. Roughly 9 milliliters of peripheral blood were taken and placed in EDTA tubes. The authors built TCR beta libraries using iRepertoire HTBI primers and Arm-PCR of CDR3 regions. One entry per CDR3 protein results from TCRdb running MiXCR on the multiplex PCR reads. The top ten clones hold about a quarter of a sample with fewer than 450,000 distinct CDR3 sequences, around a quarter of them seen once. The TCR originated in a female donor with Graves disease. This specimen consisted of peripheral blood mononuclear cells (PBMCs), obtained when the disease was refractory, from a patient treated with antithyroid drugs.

The CDR3 loop is CSARSDGGQGTEAFF. The CDR3 DNA is TGCAGTGCTCGATCGGACGGGGGACAGGGGACTGAAGCTTTCTTT. The chain joins TRBV20-1 to TRBJ1-1; 10 nucleotides agree with TRBD1. Germline CDR1 and CDR2: DFQATT and SNEGSKA (reference sequence). J lost 5 bases, V lost 5 bases, and 11 bases had no gene match. This CDR3 spans 15 amino acids.